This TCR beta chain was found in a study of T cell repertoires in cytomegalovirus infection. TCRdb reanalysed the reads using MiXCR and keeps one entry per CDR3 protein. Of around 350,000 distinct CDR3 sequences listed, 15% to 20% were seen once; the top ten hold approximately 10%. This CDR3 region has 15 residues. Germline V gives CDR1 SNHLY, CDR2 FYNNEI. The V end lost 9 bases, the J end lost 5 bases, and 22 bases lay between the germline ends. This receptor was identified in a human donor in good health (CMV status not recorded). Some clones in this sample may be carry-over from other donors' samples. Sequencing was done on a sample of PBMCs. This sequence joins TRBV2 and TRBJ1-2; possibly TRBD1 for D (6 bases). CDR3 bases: TGTGCCAGTCTCCCCGGCTGGGGGCCTGTGTATGGCTACACCTTC. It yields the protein CASLPGWGPVYGYTF.